This T cell receptor beta chain was sequenced in a study of blood T cells in healthy people across ages. CDR3 size: 14 residues. With 2 bases clipped from V and 8 bases from J, the junction kept 7 bases outside the gene matches. Germline V lookup: CDR1 MNHNY, CDR2 SVGAGI (reference sequence). This clonotype was detected a few times. Next came a second PCR, run for about 7 to 12 cycles, which used a sample-barcoded 5' primer along with a J-beta primer mix. TCRdb analysed the 5' RACE reads with MiXCR anew, one entry per CDR3 protein. The profile shows 750,000 to 950,000 distinct CDR3 sequences, 25% to 35% of them singletons. The same specimen was also included in a second study, on T cells of mothers and their children.

The chain combines TRBV6-6 with TRBJ1-2; 8 bases line up with TRBD1. The sample taken for sequencing was blood. This receptor was obtained from a woman in her thirties or forties in good health. The CDR3 DNA is TGTGCCAGCAGTTACACCCTGACAGGGGACGGCTACACCTTC. Translating gives CASSYTLTGDGYTF.